The source of this T cell receptor (beta chain) is a study of OX40 agonist ivuxolimab in advanced cancers. Germline CDR1 reads SGHRS; CDR2 reads YFSETQ. CDR3 length: 15 residues. Trimming took off 1 base at V and 2 bases at J, with 12 bases between the two ends. Sequenced by immunoSEQ multiplex PCR; TCRdb stores in-frame clones only, minus some. The sample yields 100,000 or so clones, 91% seen once. Here the sequenced sample was CD4+ or CD8+ T cells sorted from blood, taken in a trial of the OX40 agonist ivuxolimab. The TCR originated in an adult with an advanced solid tumor such as melanoma, head and neck, liver or kidney cancer. The rearrangement joins TRBV5-1 to TRBJ1-1; D is uncertain. The CDR3 DNA sequence: TGCGCCAGCAGCTTGTCTGGGGTGAGAAACACTGAAGCTTTCTTT. This gives the protein CASSLSGVRNTEAFF.